This T cell receptor (beta chain) stems from a study of shared clonotypes between healthy human individuals. Study background: Plates per donor: three CD4 naive, three CD4 memory, two CD8 naive, one CD8 memory. Findings of the study overall: Rarefaction curves obtained for sorted subsets showed sequencing incomplete despite large depth. Naive subsets, compared against memory subsets, generally had larger estimated richness values. Relative to their counterparts shared across all four donors, non-shared clonotypes exhibited diminished generation probabilities.

The repertoire was sequenced with immunoSEQ multiplex PCR; TCRdb's copy has only in-frame clones and lacks some. The table lists about 1.5 million clones, roughly 96% of them singletons. This CDR3 contains 12 residues. Germline loops: CDR1 SNHLY, CDR2 FYNNEI. The V end lost 8 bases, the J end lost 2 bases, and 9 bases lay between the germline ends. Comments on this clone: The antigen remains unidentified.

The V and J genes are TRBV2 and TRBJ1-1; D ambiguous. The TCR was taken from a young man in good health. The sequenced sample consisted of naive CD4+ T cells sorted from blood. The subset: CD45RA+ positively selected. This chain's CDR3 is CASSQENTEAFF. CDR3 DNA sequence: TGTGCCAGCTCTCAGGAAAACACTGAAGCTTTCTTT.